This T cell receptor (beta chain) originates from a study of beta chain features in type 1 diabetes. Study-wide points: TCRB CDR3 length was moderately but significantly reduced in all four CD4+ subsets of Type 1 diabetes patients.

The whole isolated RNA underwent reverse transcription, so sequencing captured expressed TCRB transcripts. TCRdb's table, derived via immunoSEQ multiplex PCR, lists solely in-frame clones and lacks some. The table lists over 200,000 clones, 9.5% to 13% of them singletons, with around 0.017% in the top ten. The CDR3 contains 15 residues. Germline CDR1 MDHEN, CDR2 SYDVKM. The V and J ends lost 3 bases and 3 bases, in that order; junction bases with no gene match: 5. There was one heparinised blood draw per donor, averaging around 120 mL. This clone was seen only a few times. Its specificity is unknown. The receptor comes from a man aged 25-40 years with type 1 diabetes. Material: naive CD4+ T cells from blood. V gene TRBV28 combines with J gene TRBJ1-5; TRBD1 matches 7 bases. The chain's CDR3 is CASSFRQGNNQPQHF. The CDR3 DNA reads TGTGCCAGCAGTTTTCGACAGGGTAACAATCAGCCCCAGCATTTT. Full variable domain (rest looked up from reference TRBV28 and TRBJ1-5): DVKVTQSSRYLVKRTGEKVFLECVQDMDHENMFWYRQDPGLGLRLIYFSYDVKMKEKGDIPEGYSVSREKKERFSLILESASTNQTSMYLCASSFRQGNNQPQHFGDGTRLSIL.